Shown below are 27 T cell receptor beta chains from a single sample sequenced in a study of identical twins. A single record per CDR3 protein comes from TCRdb applying MiXCR to the 5' RACE reads. The sample lists 500,000 or so distinct CDR3 sequences; over 12% were seen once. Another study also made use of these data, one on yellow fever vaccine responses in identical twins.

Sequenced material: CD4+ T cells sorted from blood. These receptors came from a woman aged 18-29 years in good health.

V and J are TRBV2 and TRBJ2-1; 8 bases agree with TRBD2. The CDR3 contains 14 residues. Unmatched junction bases numbered 8, after V lost 5 bases and J lost 8 bases. The V gene's germline CDR1 is SNHLY and CDR2 FYNNEI. The CDR3 region has the DNA TGTGCCAGCAGTACCGAGCGGGGGAGTGATGAGCAGTTCTTC. Translated: CASSTERGSDEQFF. Combining the CDR3 with reference TRBV2 and TRBJ2-1 gives the whole variable domain EPEVTQTPSHQVTQMGQEVILRCVPISNHLYFYWYRQILGQKVEFLVSFYNNEISEKSEIFDDQFSVERPDGSNFTLKIRSTKLEDSAMYFCASSTERGSDEQFFGPGTRLTVL.

This clonotype occurred a few times. V is TRBV15 and J is TRBJ1-1; TRBD1 aligns across 8 bases. The V and J ends lost 1 base and 4 bases, in that order; junction bases with no gene match: 8. Germline CDR1 and CDR2: LNHNV and YYDKDF (reference sequence). The CDR3 runs 16 residues. CDR3 bases: TGTGCCACCAGCAGAGTGTCTGGACAGGGAGGCACTGAAGCTTTCTTT. Protein sequence: CATSRVSGQGGTEAFF.

This clonotype was counted at least ten times. The chain couples TRBV15 to TRBJ2-7, with a tentative D call TRBD1 (5 bases). Germline CDR1 LNHNV, CDR2 YYDKDF (reference sequence). This CDR3 has 12 residues. Trimming removed 6 bases from V and 3 bases from J, with 9 bases in between. CDR3 loop: CATRGDSYEQYF. In DNA, the CDR3 is TGTGCCACCAGAGGCGACAGCTACGAGCAGTACTTC.

The V call is TRBV7-2, the J call TRBJ2-6; possibly TRBD1 for D (6 bases). Per germline, CDR1 SGHTA and CDR2 FQGNSA. CDR3 length equals 17 residues. Trimming took off 3 bases at V and 4 bases at J, with 16 bases between the two ends. The CDR3 DNA reads TGTGCCAGCAGCTTCCTACCCGTGGGGGCGGGGGCCAACGTCCTGACTTTC. Translating it yields CASSFLPVGAGANVLTF.

J is TRBJ2-6 and V is TRBV3-1; no reliable D call. V was pared by 1 base and J by 0 bases, with 13 bases between. Looked up from germline, CDR1 is LGHDT and CDR2 is YNNKEL (reference sequence). The CDR3 extends over 18 amino acids. The CDR3 DNA is TGTGCCAGCAGCCAAGTATTGCAGGCCGGCTCTGGGGCCAACGTCCTGACTTTC. The encoded protein is CASSQVLQAGSGANVLTF.

This clonotype was picked up many times. The rearrangement uses TRBV7-9 and TRBJ1-6, with 8 bases that match TRBD1. With V trimmed by 7 bases and J by 9 bases, 8 bases remained unmatched. The CDR3 has 14 amino acids. Germline CDR1 is SEHNR and CDR2 is FQNEAQ (reference sequence). CDR3 sequence reads: CASNRQGTLSPLHF. The CDR3 coding sequence is TGTGCCAGCAACCGACAGGGGACCCTTTCACCCCTCCACTTT.

This clonotype was seen a handful of times. The J gene is TRBJ2-3, the V gene TRBV28; D ambiguous. The CDR3 loop spans 13 amino acids. V dropped 6 bases and J dropped 6 bases, with 13 bases sitting between them. CDR1 is MDHEN, CDR2 SYDVKM, per germline. CDR3 loop: CASRPAARDTQYF. The DNA of the CDR3 is TGTGCCAGCAGACCCGCCGCACGCGATACGCAGTATTTT.

This clonotype has more than one count but fewer than ten. The chain joins TRBV5-5 to TRBJ2-3; 9 nucleotides match TRBD2. The germline V gene encodes CDR1 SGHKS and CDR2 YYEKEE (reference sequence). The length of the CDR3 is 17 residues. V shed 3 bases, J shed 0 bases, and the junction held 8 bases outside the gene matches. This chain's CDR3 is CASSSVSGSHSTDTQYF. In nucleotides, the CDR3 is TGTGCCAGCAGCTCTGTTAGCGGGAGCCATAGCACAGATACGCAGTATTTT.

This clonotype was observed at least ten times. V is TRBV20-1 and J is TRBJ2-7, with TRBD2 identical over 7 bases. This CDR3 spans 13 amino acids. From germline, CDR1 is DFQATT and CDR2 SNEGSKA (reference sequence). After removal of 3 bases from V and 6 bases from J, the junction contained 8 bases not matched to a gene. This chain's CDR3 is CSARGGDPREQYF. CDR3 in DNA: TGCAGTGCTAGGGGGGGGGACCCACGCGAGCAGTACTTC.

This clonotype was detected ten times or more. The V gene is TRBV12-3 or TRBV12-4, the J gene TRBJ1-1, with no clear D. V was shortened by 8 bases and J by 4 bases, with 20 bases between the two germline ends. The CDR3 has 15 residues. CDR3 sequence reads: CASERAGGWGTEAFF. The CDR3 DNA reads TGTGCCAGCGAAAGGGCAGGAGGTTGGGGCACTGAAGCTTTCTTT.

This clonotype was seen a few times. The genes are TRBV6-5 and TRBJ2-7; 10 positions agree with TRBD1. Per the germline V gene, CDR1 is MNHEY and CDR2 is SVGAGI. This CDR3 region has 15 residues. Losses at the gene ends were 0 bases for V and 4 bases for J; bases not matched to a gene: 3. CDR3 sequence reads: CASSYSGQGGYEQYF. CDR3 sequence (DNA): TGTGCCAGCAGTTACTCTGGACAGGGGGGATACGAGCAGTACTTC.

This clonotype was seen ten or more times. A read error may account for a junction end that differs from germline. The chain combines TRBV7-2 with TRBJ1-2, with 7 bases lining up with TRBD1. CDR3 length: 13 amino acids. Germline V CDR1 and CDR2: SGHTA, FQGNSA. The DNA for the CDR3 is TGCGCCAGCAGCTTGGGACAGAACTATGGCTACACCTTC. It specifies CASSLGQNYGYTF. Together with reference TRBV7-2 and TRBJ1-2, the CDR3 gives the full variable domain: GAGVSQSPSNKVTEKGKDVELRCDPISGHTALYWYRQSLGQGLEFLIYFQGNSAPDKSGLPSDRFSAERTGGSVSTLTIQRTQQEDSAVYLCASSLGQNYGYTFGSGTRLTVV.

The sample holds many counts of this clonotype. This chain links TRBV5-1 with TRBJ2-5; D not certain. CDR3 length: 15 amino acids. The germline V and J ends were trimmed by 1 base and 2 bases, with 12 bases remaining between them. The germline V gene encodes CDR1 SGHRS and CDR2 YFSETQ. DNA of the CDR3: TGCGCCAGCAGCTTGACCTCAAGCAAGCAAGAGACCCAGTACTTC. Translating gives CASSLTSSKQETQYF.

This clonotype was observed at least ten times. The gene calls are TRBV7-3 and TRBJ2-3, with D unclear. Germline CDR1 is SGHTA and CDR2 is FQGTGA. The ends were cut back, 4 bases at V and 1 base at J, with 9 bases in the middle. The length of the CDR3 is 14 residues. The CDR3: CASSSDGGTDTQYF. The CDR3 DNA reads TGTGCCAGCAGCTCGGACGGAGGCACAGATACGCAGTATTTT.

The CDR3 protein is CSVNRGPEAFF. The CDR3 nucleotides are TGCAGCGTTAACAGGGGGCCTGAAGCTTTCTTT. V and J are TRBV29-1 and TRBJ1-1; 9 bases are shared with TRBD1. Germline assignment: CDR1 SQVTM and CDR2 ANQGSEA. The CDR3 length is 11 residues. The J segment lost 6 bases and the V segment lost 5 bases, leaving 1 base of the junction unmatched.

This clonotype was counted between two and nine times. The chain has TRBV6-5 and TRBJ2-3; 7 bases map to TRBD2. CDR1 is MNHEY and CDR2 is SVGAGI in the germline V gene. This CDR3 is 17 amino acids long. Trimming at V came to 2 bases and at J to 2 bases, leaving 10 bases not matched to a gene. The CDR3 bases are TGTGCCAGCAGTTACGGTGGCGGGAGTTTGGTCACAGATACGCAGTATTTT. Translating gives CASSYGGGSLVTDTQYF.

This clonotype was recorded at least ten times. The chain joins TRBV12-3 or TRBV12-4 to TRBJ1-5; 7 nucleotides align to TRBD1. The CDR3 covers 15 residues. The V segment lost 6 bases and the J segment 0 bases; nucleotides outside the gene matches: 5. As DNA, the CDR3 is TGTGCCAGCAGACTCGGACAGGTTAGCAATCAGCCCCAGCATTTT. Translated: CASRLGQVSNQPQHF.

This clonotype was seen more than once but under ten times. The J gene is TRBJ2-5, the V gene TRBV6-6; tentatively, D is TRBD1 (5 bases). Germline V gene lookup returns CDR1 MNHNY and CDR2 SVGAGI (reference sequence). V gave up 6 bases and J gave up 4 bases, with 9 bases separating them. The CDR3 has 12 amino acids. CDR3 region: CASRGPGETQYF. In nucleotides, the CDR3 is TGTGCCAGCAGGGGGCCAGGAGAGACCCAGTACTTC.

The V gene is TRBV4-2, the J gene TRBJ2-1; TRBD2 matches 13 bases. V lost 0 bases and J lost 7; bases outside the gene matches: 3. The CDR3 runs 16 residues. Germline-derived CDR1 and CDR2 are LGHNA and YNFKEQ. The CDR3 nucleotides are TGTGCCAGCAGCCAAGACGGGACTAGCGGGGCAAATGAGCAGTTCTTC. It specifies CASSQDGTSGANEQFF.

The CDR3: CASSHTSGGVNEQFF. The CDR3 coding sequence is TGTGCCAGCAGCCATACTAGCGGGGGGGTCAATGAGCAGTTCTTC. V is TRBV7-9 and J is TRBJ2-1; 13 nucleotides line up with TRBD2. CDR1 and CDR2 (germline): SEHNR, FQNEAQ (reference sequence). Trimming at V came to 5 bases and at J to 6 bases, leaving 4 bases not matched to a gene. There are 15 residues in the CDR3.

This clonotype came up many times. The chain recombines TRBV6-1 with TRBJ2-7, with D possibly matching TRBD2 (5 bases). The CDR3 spans 15 residues. Germline CDR1 is MNHNS and CDR2 is SASEGT. V lost 6 bases and J 5 bases, leaving 20 bases between the germline ends. Here the CDR3 reads CASSREYPSRNEQYF. The CDR3 DNA reads as TGTGCCAGCAGCCGCGAATATCCTAGCCGGAACGAGCAGTACTTC.

This sequence joins TRBV11-2 and TRBJ2-2, with D possibly TRBD1 on 6 matching bases. The ends were cut back, 2 bases at V and 4 bases at J, with 8 bases in the middle. The CDR3 has 14 residues. Germline loops: CDR1 SGHAT, CDR2 FQNNGV. CDR3 amino acids: CASSLNRVTGELFF. For the CDR3, the DNA is TGTGCCAGCAGCTTAAACAGGGTCACCGGGGAGCTGTTTTTT. The complete variable domain, with remaining parts taken from reference TRBV11-2 and TRBJ2-2, reads EAGVAQSPRYKIIEKRQSVAFWCNPISGHATLYWYQQILGQGPKLLIQFQNNGVVDDSQLPKDRFSAERLKGVDSTLKIQPAKLEDSAVYLCASSLNRVTGELFFGEGSRLTVL.

This clonotype was recorded a few times. V is TRBV15 and J is TRBJ2-5, with 9 bases that match TRBD2. Germline CDR1 LNHNV, CDR2 YYDKDF (reference sequence). V gave up 3 bases and J gave up 4 bases; unmatched junction bases: 18. The CDR3 is 19 residues long. In DNA form, the CDR3 reads TGTGCCACCAGCAGTACCCTCCGTCTAGCGGGGCCCGGTAGAGAGACCCAGTACTTC. This encodes CATSSTLRLAGPGRETQYF.

This clonotype was observed many times. This sequence joins TRBV6-5 and TRBJ2-3, with D possibly being TRBD1 (5 bases). This CDR3 is built from 16 residues. Germline CDR1 and CDR2: MNHEY and SVGAGI. V was trimmed by 0 bases and J by 2 bases, leaving 12 bases between them. CDR3 bases: TGTGCCAGCAGTTACTCAACAGGCCGGATCACAGATACGCAGTATTTT. This translates into CASSYSTGRITDTQYF.

This clonotype appeared a few times. The chain carries TRBV7-3 and TRBJ2-3; TRBD2 agrees at 9 bases. V gave up 5 bases and J gave up 2 bases; unmatched junction bases: 5. Germline assignment: CDR1 SGHTA and CDR2 FQGTGA. The CDR3 is made up of 15 amino acids. The CDR3 spells CASSHSGGVTDTQYF. The CDR3, as DNA: TGTGCCAGCAGCCATAGCGGGGGTGTCACAGATACGCAGTATTTT.

This sequence joins TRBV7-9 and TRBJ2-1, with 11 bases that match TRBD1. Germline V lookup: CDR1 SEHNR, CDR2 FQNEAQ (reference sequence). V trimming: 4 bases; J trimming: 7 bases; junction bases outside the gene matches: 6. The CDR3 runs 15 residues. CDR3 region: CASSSGQGAGNEQFF. The CDR3 nucleotides are TGTGCCAGCAGCTCAGGACAGGGGGCTGGTAATGAGCAGTTCTTC.

V gene TRBV28 combines with J gene TRBJ2-5; D is unresolved. Germline CDR1 is MDHEN and CDR2 is SYDVKM. The CDR3 is made up of 15 amino acids. V was clipped by 6 bases and J by 5 bases, with 19 bases between them. The CDR3 DNA sequence: TGTGCCAGCAGCCCGGTTTTACCAGCCCGGGAGACCCAGTACTTC. Protein sequence: CASSPVLPARETQYF.